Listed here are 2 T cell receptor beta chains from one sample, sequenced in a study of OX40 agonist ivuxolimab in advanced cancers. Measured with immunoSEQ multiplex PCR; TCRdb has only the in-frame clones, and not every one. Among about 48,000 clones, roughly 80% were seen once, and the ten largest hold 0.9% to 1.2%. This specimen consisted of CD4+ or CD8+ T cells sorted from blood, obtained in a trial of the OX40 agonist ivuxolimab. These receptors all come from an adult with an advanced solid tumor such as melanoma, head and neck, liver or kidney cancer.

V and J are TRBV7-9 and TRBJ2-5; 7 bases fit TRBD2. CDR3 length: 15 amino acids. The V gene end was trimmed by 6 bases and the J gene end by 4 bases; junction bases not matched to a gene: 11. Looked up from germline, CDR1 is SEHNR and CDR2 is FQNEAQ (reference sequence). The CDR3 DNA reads TGTGCCAGCAGGAAGGAGGCGGGAGAAACAGAGACCCAGTACTTC. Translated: CASRKEAGETETQYF. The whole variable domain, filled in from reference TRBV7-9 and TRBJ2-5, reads DTGVSQNPRHKITKRGQNVTFRCDPISEHNRLYWYRQTLGQGPEFLTYFQNEAQLEKSRLLSDRFSAERPKGSFSTLEIQRTEQGDSAMYLCASRKEAGETETQYFGPGTRLLVL.

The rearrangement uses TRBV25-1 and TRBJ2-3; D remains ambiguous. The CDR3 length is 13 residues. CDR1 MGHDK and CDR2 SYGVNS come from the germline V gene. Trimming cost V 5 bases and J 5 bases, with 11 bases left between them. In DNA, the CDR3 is TGTGCCAGCAGTTCCCGGGTCAAAGATACGCAGTATTTT. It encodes CASSSRVKDTQYF. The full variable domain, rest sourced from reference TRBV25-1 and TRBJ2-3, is EADIYQTPRYLVIGTGKKITLECSQTMGHDKMYWYQQDPGMELHLIHYSYGVNSTEKGDLSSESTVSRIRTEHFPLTLESARPSHTSQYLCASSSRVKDTQYFGPGTRLTVL.